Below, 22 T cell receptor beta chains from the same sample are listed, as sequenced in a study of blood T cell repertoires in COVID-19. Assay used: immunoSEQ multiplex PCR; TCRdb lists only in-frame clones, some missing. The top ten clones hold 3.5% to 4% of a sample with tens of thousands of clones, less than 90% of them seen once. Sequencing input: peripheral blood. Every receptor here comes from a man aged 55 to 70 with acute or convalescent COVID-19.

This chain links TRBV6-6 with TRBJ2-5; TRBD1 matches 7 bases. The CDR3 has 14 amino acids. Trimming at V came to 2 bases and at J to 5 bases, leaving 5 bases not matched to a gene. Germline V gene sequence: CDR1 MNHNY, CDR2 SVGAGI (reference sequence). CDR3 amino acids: CASSYRGGWETQYF. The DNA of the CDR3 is TGTGCCAGCAGTTACCGAGGGGGCTGGGAGACCCAGTACTTC.

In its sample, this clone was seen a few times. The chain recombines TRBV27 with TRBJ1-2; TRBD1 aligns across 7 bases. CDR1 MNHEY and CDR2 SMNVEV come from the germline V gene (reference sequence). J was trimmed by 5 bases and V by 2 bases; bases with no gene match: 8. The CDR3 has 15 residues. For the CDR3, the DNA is TGTGCCAGCAGTTTAGATAGACAGGGCAGGTATGGCTACACCTTC. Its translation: CASSLDRQGRYGYTF.

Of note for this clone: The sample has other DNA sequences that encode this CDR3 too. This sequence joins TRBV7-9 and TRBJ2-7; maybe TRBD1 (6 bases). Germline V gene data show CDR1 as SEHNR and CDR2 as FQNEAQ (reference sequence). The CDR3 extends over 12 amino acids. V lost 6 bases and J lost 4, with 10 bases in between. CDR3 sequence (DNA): TGTGCCAGCAGTCCGACAGGTTACGAGCAGTACTTC. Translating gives CASSPTGYEQYF.

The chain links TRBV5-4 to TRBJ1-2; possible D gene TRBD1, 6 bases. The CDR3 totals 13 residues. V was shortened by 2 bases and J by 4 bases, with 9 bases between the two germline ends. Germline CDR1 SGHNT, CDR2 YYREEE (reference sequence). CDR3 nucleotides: TGTGCCAGCAGCTTAGGACAGTCCTATGGCTACACCTTC. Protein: CASSLGQSYGYTF.

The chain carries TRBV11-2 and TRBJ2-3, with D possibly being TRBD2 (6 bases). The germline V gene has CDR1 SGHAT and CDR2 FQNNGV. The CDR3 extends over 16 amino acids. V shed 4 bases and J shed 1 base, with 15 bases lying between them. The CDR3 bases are TGTGCCAGCAGCTACGCCCGACTAGAGGGCACAGATACGCAGTATTTT. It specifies CASSYARLEGTDTQYF.

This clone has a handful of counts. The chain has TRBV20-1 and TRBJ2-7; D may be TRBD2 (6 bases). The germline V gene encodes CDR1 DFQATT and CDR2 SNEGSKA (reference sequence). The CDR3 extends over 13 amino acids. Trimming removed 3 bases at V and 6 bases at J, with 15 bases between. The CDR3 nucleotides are TGCAGTGCTAGTGTAGGAGGGGTGGGCGAGCAGTACTTC. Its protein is CSASVGGVGEQYF.

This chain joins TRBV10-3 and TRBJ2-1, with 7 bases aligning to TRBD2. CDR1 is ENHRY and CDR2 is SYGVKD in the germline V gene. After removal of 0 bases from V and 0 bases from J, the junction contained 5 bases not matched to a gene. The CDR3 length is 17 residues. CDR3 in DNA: TGTGCCATCAGTGAGTCGGGTCTAGCGGACTCCTACAATGAGCAGTTCTTC. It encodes CAISESGLADSYNEQFF.

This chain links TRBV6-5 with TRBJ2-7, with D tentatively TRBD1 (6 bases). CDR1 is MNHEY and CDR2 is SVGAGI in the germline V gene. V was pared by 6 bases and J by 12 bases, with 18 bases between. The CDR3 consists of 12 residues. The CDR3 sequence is CASSPRTESPYF. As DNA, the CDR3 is TGTGCCAGCAGCCCGAGGACAGAGTCCCCGTACTTC.

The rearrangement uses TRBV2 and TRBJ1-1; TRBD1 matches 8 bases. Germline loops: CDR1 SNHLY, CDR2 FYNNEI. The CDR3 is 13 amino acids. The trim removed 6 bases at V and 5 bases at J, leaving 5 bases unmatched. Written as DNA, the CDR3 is TGTGCCAGCAGAAAACAGGGGGGAACTGAAGCTTTCTTT. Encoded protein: CASRKQGGTEAFF.

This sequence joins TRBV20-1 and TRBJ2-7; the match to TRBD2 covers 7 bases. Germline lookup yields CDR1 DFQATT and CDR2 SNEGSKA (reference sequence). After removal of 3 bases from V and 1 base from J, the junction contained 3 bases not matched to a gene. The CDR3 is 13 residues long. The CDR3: CSASRLASYEQYF. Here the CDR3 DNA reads TGCAGTGCTAGTAGACTAGCATCCTACGAGCAGTACTTC.

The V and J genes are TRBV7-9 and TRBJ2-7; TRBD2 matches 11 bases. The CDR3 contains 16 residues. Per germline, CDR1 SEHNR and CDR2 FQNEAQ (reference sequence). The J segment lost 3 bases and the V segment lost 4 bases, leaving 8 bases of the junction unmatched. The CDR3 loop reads CASSSMELAGGYEQYF. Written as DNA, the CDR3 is TGTGCCAGCAGCTCCATGGAGCTAGCGGGGGGCTACGAGCAGTACTTC. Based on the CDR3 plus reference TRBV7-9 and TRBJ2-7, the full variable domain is DTGVSQNPRHKITKRGQNVTFRCDPISEHNRLYWYRQTLGQGPEFLTYFQNEAQLEKSRLLSDRFSAERPKGSFSTLEIQRTEQGDSAMYLCASSSMELAGGYEQYFGPGTRLTVT.

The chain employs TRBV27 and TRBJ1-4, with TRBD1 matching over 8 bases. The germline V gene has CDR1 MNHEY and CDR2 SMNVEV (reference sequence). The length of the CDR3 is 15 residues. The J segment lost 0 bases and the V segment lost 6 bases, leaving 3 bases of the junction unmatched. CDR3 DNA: TGTGCCAGCAGCGACAGGGGTGCAACTAATGAAAAACTGTTTTTT. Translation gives CASSDRGATNEKLFF.

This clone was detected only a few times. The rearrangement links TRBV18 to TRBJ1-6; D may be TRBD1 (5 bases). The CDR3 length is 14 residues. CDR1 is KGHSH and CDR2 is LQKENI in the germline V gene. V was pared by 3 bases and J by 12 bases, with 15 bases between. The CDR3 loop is CASSPPGGEGPLHF. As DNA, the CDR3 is TGTGCCAGCTCACCTCCGGGAGGGGAGGGACCCCTCCACTTT.

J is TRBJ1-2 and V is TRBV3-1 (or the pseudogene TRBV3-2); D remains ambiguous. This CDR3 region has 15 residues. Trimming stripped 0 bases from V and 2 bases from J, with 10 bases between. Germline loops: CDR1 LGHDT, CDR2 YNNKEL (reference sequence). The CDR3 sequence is CASSQELRINYGYTF. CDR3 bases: TGTGCCAGCAGCCAAGAATTGCGGATAAACTATGGCTACACCTTC.

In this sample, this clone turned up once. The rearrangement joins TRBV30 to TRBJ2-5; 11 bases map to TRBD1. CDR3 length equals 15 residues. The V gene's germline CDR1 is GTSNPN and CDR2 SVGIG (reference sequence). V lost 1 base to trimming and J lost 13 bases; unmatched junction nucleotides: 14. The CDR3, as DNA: TGTGCCTGGAGTGGTACCGGGACAGGGGGATGGACGGTGTACTTC. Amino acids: CAWSGTGTGGWTVYF. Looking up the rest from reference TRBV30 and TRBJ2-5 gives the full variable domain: SQTIHQWPATLVQPVGSPLSLECTVEGTSNPNLYWYRQAAGRGLQLLFYSVGIGQISSEVPQNLSASRPQDRQFILSSKKLLLSDSGFYLCAWSGTGTGGWTVYFGPGTRLLVL.

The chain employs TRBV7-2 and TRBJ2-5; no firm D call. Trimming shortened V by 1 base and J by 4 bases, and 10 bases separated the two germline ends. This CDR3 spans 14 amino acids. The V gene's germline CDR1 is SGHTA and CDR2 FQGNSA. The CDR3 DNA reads TGTGCCAGCAGCTTAGGTCCAGGTTCAGAGACCCAGTACTTC. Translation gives CASSLGPGSETQYF.

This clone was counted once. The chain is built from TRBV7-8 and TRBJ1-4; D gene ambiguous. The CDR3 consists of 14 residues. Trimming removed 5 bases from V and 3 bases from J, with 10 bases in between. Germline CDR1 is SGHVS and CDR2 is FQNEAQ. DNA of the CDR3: TGTGCCAGCAGCCCGGGGAGGGCTAATGAAAAACTGTTTTTT. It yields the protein CASSPGRANEKLFF.

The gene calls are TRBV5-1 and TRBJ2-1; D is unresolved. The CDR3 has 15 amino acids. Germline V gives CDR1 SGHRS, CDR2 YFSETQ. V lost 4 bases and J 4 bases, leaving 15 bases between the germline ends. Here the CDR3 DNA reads TGCGCCAGCAGCCTGTCCCAATTACTATACAATGAGCAGTTCTTC. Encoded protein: CASSLSQLLYNEQFF.

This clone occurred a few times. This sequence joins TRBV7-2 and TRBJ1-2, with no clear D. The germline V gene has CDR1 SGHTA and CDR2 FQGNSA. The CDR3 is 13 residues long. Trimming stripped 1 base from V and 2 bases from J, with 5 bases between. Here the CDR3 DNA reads TGTGCCAGCAGCTTAGACGGGAACTATGGCTACACCTTC. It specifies CASSLDGNYGYTF.

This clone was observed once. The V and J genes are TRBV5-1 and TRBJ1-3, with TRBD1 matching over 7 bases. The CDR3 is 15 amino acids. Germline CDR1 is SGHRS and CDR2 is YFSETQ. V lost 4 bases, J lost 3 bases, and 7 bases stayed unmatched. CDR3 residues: CASSVRQGGGNTIYF. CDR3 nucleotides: TGCGCCAGCAGCGTCCGACAGGGCGGTGGAAACACCATATATTTT.

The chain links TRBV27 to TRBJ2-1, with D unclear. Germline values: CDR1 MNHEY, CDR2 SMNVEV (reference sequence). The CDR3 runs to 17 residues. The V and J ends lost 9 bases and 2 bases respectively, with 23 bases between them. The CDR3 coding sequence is TGTGCCAGTCCAGCCCCTAGGTTAGCTGGTACCTACAATGAGCAGTTCTTC. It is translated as CASPAPRLAGTYNEQFF.

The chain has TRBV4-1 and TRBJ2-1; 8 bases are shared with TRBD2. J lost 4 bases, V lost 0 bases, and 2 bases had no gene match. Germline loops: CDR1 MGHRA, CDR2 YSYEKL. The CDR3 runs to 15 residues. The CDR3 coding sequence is TGCGCCAGCAGCCAAGACACGGGAGGGTACAATGAGCAGTTCTTC. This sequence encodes CASSQDTGGYNEQFF.